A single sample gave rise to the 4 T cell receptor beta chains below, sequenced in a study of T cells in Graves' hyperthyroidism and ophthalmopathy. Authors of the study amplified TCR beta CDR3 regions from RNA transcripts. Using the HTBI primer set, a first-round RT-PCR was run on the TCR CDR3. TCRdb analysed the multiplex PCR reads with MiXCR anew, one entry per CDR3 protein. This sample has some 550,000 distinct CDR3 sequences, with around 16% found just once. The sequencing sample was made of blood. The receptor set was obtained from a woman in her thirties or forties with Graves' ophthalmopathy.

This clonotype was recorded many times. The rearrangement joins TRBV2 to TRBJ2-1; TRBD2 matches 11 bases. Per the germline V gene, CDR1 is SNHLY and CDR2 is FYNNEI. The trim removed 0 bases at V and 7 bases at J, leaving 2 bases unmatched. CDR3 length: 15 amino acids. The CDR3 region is CASSEATSGENEQFF. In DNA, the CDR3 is TGTGCCAGCAGTGAAGCGACTAGCGGGGAAAATGAGCAGTTCTTC.

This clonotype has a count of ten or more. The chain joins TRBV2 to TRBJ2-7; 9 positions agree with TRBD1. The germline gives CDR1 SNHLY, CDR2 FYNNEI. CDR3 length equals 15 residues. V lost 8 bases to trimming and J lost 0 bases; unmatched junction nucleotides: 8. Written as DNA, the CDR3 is TGTGCCAGCCCACAGGGGGCTACACCCTCCTACGAGCAGTACTTC. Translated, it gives CASPQGATPSYEQYF.

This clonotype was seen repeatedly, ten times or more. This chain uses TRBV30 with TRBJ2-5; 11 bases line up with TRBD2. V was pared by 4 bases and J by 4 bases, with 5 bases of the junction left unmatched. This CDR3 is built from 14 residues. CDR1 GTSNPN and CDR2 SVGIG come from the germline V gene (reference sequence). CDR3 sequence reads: CAWKIAGGVETQYF. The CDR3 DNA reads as TGTGCCTGGAAGATAGCGGGAGGGGTAGAGACCCAGTACTTC.

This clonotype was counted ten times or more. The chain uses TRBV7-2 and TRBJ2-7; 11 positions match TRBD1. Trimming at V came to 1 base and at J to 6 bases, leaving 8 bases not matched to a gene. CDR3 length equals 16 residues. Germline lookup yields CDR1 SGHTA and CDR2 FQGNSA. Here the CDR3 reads CASSLGSGTGGAEQYF. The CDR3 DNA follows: TGTGCCAGCAGCTTAGGGTCCGGGACAGGGGGTGCCGAGCAGTACTTC.